A single sample is the source of the 8 T cell receptor beta chains below, sequenced in a study of cytomegalovirus exposure and HLA in healthy donors. The PCR used 60 Vbeta and 13 Jbeta primers. Profiled with immunoSEQ multiplex PCR; TCRdb holds only in-frame clones, not every one. The sample consists of around 150,000 clones, approximately 82% of them appearing once. The sequencing sample was made of PBMCs. The receptors were gathered from a male donor in good health and CMV-seronegative.

The chain couples TRBV28 to TRBJ2-3; the D gene is possibly TRBD2 (5 bases). The CDR3 spans 13 residues. Germline V gene data show CDR1 as MDHEN and CDR2 as SYDVKM. V gave up 5 bases and J gave up 2 bases, with 8 bases separating them. CDR3 sequence: CASSVEDTDTQYF. The CDR3 DNA reads TGTGCCAGCAGTGTGGAGGACACAGATACGCAGTATTTT.

In DNA, the CDR3 is TGTGCCAGCAGCTCATCAGGGGAGTACGGGGAGCTGTTTTTT. Amino acid sequence: CASSSSGEYGELFF. The chain uses TRBV7-6 and TRBJ2-2; TRBD1 is a possible D gene (6 bases). Trimming pared 4 bases from V and 7 bases from J, leaving 13 bases between. The CDR3 is 14 residues long. Germline assignment: CDR1 SGHVS and CDR2 FNYEAQ.

V and J are TRBV6-6 and TRBJ1-3; the D is unclear. With 7 bases removed from V and 2 bases from J, the gap between germline ends came to 12 bases. There are 14 residues in the CDR3. Germline values: CDR1 MNHNY, CDR2 SVGAGI (reference sequence). The CDR3 spells CASKAGNAGNTIYF. CDR3 nucleotides: TGTGCCAGCAAGGCGGGGAATGCTGGAAACACCATATATTTT.

The rearrangement links TRBV5-1 to TRBJ2-3; maybe TRBD1 (5 bases). V lost 4 bases, J lost 3 bases, and 6 bases lay in between. The CDR3 runs 12 residues. CDR1 and CDR2 from the germline V gene are SGHRS and YFSETQ. CDR3 residues: CASSTGTDTQYF. DNA of the CDR3: TGCGCCAGCAGCACAGGAACAGATACGCAGTATTTT.

The rearrangement links TRBV2 to TRBJ1-5; a weak D match, TRBD1 (5 bases). Trimming cost V 4 bases and J 0 bases, with 13 bases left between them. This CDR3 region has 16 residues. CDR1 and CDR2 from the germline V gene are SNHLY and FYNNEI. CDR3 in amino acids: CASSVLQGYSNQPQHF. The CDR3 nucleotides are TGTGCCAGCAGTGTACTCCAGGGTTATAGCAATCAGCCCCAGCATTTT.

The chain links TRBV7-9 to TRBJ2-5; 8 bases fit TRBD2. There are 17 residues in the CDR3. V trimming: 0 bases; J trimming: 0 bases; junction bases outside the gene matches: 6. The V gene's germline CDR1 is SEHNR and CDR2 FQNEAQ (reference sequence). In nucleotides, the CDR3 is TGTGCCAGCAGCTTAGCGGACATAGCGGGGCACCAAGAGACCCAGTACTTC. This encodes CASSLADIAGHQETQYF.

The rearrangement uses TRBV7-2 and TRBJ2-1; the match to TRBD2 covers 11 bases. The CDR3 length is 18 residues. V was pared by 0 bases and J by 5 bases, with 9 bases of the junction left unmatched. The germline V gene encodes CDR1 SGHTA and CDR2 FQGNSA. CDR3 DNA: TGTGCCAGCAGCTTAGCGTCCTTAGCGGGAGGGCCCCACAATGAGCAGTTCTTC. Translated: CASSLASLAGGPHNEQFF.

The J gene is TRBJ2-1, the V gene TRBV2; 10 bases are shared with TRBD2. Germline CDR1 reads SNHLY; CDR2 reads FYNNEI. This CDR3 has 14 residues. The J segment lost 8 bases and the V segment lost 1 base, leaving 2 bases of the junction unmatched. The CDR3 DNA sequence: TGTGCCAGCAGTGAAGAGACTAGCGGGTATGAGCAGTTCTTC. Amino acids: CASSEETSGYEQFF.